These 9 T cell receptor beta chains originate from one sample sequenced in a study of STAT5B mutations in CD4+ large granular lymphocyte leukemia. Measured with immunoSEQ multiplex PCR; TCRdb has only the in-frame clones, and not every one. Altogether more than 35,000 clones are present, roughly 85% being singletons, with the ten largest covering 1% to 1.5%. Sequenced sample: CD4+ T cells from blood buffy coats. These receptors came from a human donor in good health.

In DNA form, the CDR3 reads TGTGCCAGCAGCGGAAGGACAGGTAACACCGGGGAGCTGTTTTTT. Its translation: CASSGRTGNTGELFF. This chain connects TRBV9 to TRBJ2-2, with TRBD1 matching over 7 bases. The CDR3 extends over 15 amino acids. The trim removed 3 bases at V and 2 bases at J, leaving 4 bases unmatched. Germline V gene lookup returns CDR1 SGDLS and CDR2 YYNGEE.

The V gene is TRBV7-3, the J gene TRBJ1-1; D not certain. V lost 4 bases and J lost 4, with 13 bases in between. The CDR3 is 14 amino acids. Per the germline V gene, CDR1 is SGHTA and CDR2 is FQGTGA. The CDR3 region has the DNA TGTGCCAGCAGCTCCGGGCCCCGAGGCACTGAAGCTTTCTTT. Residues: CASSSGPRGTEAFF.

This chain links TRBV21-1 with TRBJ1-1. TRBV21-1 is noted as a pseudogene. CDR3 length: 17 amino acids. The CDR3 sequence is CASSKGNLNSMNTEAFF. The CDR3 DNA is TGTGCCAGCAGCAAAGGGAACCTAAATTCCATGAACACTGAAGCTTTCTTT.

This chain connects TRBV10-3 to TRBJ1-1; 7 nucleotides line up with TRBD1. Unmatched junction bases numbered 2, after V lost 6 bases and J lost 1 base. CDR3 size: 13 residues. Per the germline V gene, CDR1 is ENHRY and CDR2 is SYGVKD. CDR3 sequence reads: CAIRDRRNTEAFF. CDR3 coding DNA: TGTGCCATCAGGGACAGGAGGAACACTGAAGCTTTCTTT.

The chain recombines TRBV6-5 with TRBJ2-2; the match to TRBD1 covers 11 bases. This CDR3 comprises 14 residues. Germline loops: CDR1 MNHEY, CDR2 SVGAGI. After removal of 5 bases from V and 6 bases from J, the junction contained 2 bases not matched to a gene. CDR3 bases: TGTGCCAGCAGTCCGGGACAGGGGGCCGGGGAGCTGTTTTTT. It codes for CASSPGQGAGELFF.

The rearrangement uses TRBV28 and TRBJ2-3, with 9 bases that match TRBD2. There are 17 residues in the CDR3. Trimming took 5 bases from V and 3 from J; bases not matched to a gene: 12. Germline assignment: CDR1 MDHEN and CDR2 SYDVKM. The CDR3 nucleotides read TGTGCCAGCAGTGATCTAGCGGGACTAGTGGTTACAGATACGCAGTATTTT. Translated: CASSDLAGLVVTDTQYF. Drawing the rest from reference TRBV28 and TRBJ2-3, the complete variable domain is DVKVTQSSRYLVKRTGEKVFLECVQDMDHENMFWYRQDPGLGLRLIYFSYDVKMKEKGDIPEGYSVSREKKERFSLILESASTNQTSMYLCASSDLAGLVVTDTQYFGPGTRLTVL.

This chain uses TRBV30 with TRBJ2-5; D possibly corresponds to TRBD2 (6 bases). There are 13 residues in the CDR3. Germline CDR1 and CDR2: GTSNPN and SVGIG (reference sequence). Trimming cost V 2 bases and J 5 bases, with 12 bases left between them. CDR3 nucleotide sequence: TGTGCCTGGAGTAAGGTACGGGGGGAGACCCAGTACTTC. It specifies CAWSKVRGETQYF. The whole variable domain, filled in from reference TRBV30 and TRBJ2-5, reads SQTIHQWPATLVQPVGSPLSLECTVEGTSNPNLYWYRQAAGRGLQLLFYSVGIGQISSEVPQNLSASRPQDRQFILSSKKLLLSDSGFYLCAWSKVRGETQYFGPGTRLLVL.

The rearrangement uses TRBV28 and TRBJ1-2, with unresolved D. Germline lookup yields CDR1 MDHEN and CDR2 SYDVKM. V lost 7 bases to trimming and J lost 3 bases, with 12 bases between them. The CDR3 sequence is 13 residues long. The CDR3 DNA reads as TGTGCCAGCAACTCCCCCGGACACTATGGCTACACCTTC. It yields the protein CASNSPGHYGYTF.

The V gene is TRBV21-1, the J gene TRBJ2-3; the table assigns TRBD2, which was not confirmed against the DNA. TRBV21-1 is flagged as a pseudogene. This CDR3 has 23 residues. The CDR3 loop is CASSKRLKRRGLAGGCRTDTQYF. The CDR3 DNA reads TGTGCCAGCAGCAAAAGGCTAAAAAGGCGGGGACTAGCGGGAGGGTGCCGAACAGATACGCAGTATTTT.